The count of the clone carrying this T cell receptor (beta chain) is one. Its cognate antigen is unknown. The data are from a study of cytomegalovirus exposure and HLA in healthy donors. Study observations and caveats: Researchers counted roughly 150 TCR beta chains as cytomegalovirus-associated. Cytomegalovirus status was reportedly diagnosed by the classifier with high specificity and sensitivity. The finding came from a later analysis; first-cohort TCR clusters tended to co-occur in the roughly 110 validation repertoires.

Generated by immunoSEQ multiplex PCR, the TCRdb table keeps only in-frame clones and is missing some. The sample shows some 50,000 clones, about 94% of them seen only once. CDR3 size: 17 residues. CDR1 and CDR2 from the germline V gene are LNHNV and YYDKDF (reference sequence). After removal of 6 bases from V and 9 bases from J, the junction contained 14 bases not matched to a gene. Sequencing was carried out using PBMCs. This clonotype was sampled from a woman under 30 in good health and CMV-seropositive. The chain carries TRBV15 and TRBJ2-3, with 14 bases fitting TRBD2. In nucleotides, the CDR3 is TGTGCCACCAGTTCCGGGTTCAGGACTAGCGGGAGGAACACGCAGTATTTT. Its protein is CATSSGFRTSGRNTQYF.